This TCR beta chain was profiled in a study of beta chain features in type 1 diabetes. Study at large: Healthy donors and patients had similar age, gender and cell yields.

The CDR3 contains 13 residues. Trimming left V 2 bases short and J 7 bases short, with 9 bases between. CDR1 is MRHNA, CDR2 SNTAGT, per germline. The sequenced template was cDNA made from the entire isolated RNA. Using immunoSEQ multiplex PCR, the repertoire was profiled, and TCRdb retains in-frame clones only, with some absent. The sample lists 200,000 to 250,000 clones; about 11% were seen once. This clone was seen more than once but under ten times. What was sequenced was central memory CD4+ T cells from blood. The J gene is TRBJ1-5, the V gene TRBV6-4; no clear D. This clonotype was sampled from a man aged 18-30 years in good health. CDR3: CASSDRVGQPQHF. DNA for the CDR3: TGTGCCAGCAGTGACCGGGTAGGGCAGCCCCAGCATTTT.